This TCR beta chain was obtained from a study of CD8 T cells in Susac syndrome. Germline V gives CDR1 SGHRS, CDR2 YFSETQ. V lost 4 bases, J lost 2 bases, and 8 bases stayed unmatched. The CDR3 has 17 amino acids. Sequencing of TCR beta covered CD8+ and CD4+ T cells obtained from blood. Overall study results and limits: The study's TCR sequencing and HLA analysis drew on a certain number of individuals. That number was acknowledged as relatively small.

The RNA, about 0.45 to 1 ug, was put through reverse transcription using random hexamers. Each CDR3 protein gets one entry after TCRdb re-called the immunoSEQ multiplex PCR reads with MiXCR. Of 110,000 or so distinct CDR3 sequences in the sample, 90% to 95% were seen once. Points on this clonotype: Its antigen is not identified.

The chain joins TRBV5-1 to TRBJ2-3; 12 bases are a match to TRBD2. Sequenced sample: CD4+ T cells from PBMCs. The clonotype originates from a human donor with multiple sclerosis. CDR3 in amino acids: CASSTGLAGPYTDTQYF. The CDR3 bases are TGCGCCAGCAGCACCGGACTAGCGGGGCCGTACACAGATACGCAGTATTTT.